This T cell receptor beta chain was identified during a study of blood T cell repertoires in COVID-19 (dated by TCRdb to 2018 to 2020). Regarding the complete study: Collaborator samples came from the United States, Italy and Spain and covered acute and convalescent phases of COVID-19. Nearly every sample came with metadata listing a de-identified subject ID, COVID-19 status, age in years and sex. The repertoires were released in a freely available public database intended as a resource for research on the immune response to SARS-CoV-2. Deeply sampled blood TCRbeta repertoires from subjects exposed to, actively infected with, or recovered from COVID-19 were included in the dataset. HLA class I and class II types, where available, came from metadata supplied by the sample provider rather than from assay-based typing. The prospective study material was composed of cDNA or gDNA derived from T cells, B-cell-depleted T cells, or PBMCs. Samples were obtained from the ongoing ImmuneRACE study (first 160 participants) and from about 1,300 subjects provided by 6 global collaborators.

With regard to this clone: Its antigen is currently not known. No qualities accompany the bases; no much larger clone lies one base away.

The paper's findings and limits, for the study overall: The amount of clinical and demographic metadata varied by source and participant and was provided uncurated.

TCRbeta CDR3 regions were amplified from genomic DNA by means of the immunoSEQ Assay, a bias-controlled multiplex PCR. As for the authors' bioinformatics: Nucleated cell counts per sample were estimated from amplification of reference gene primers within the assay. To quantify the absolute abundance of each unique TCRbeta CDR3 rearrangement, sequence reads were collapsed and filtered. For each sample, productive Simpson clonality was calculated by taking the square root of Simpson's diversity index across productive rearrangements. TCRdb holds this immuneACCESS table with in-frame rearrangements only. Some clones are missing; in checked studies, unresolved V genes explain under half, and the rest has no known cause. The V and J calls and clone size were taken over from that table, and D and trimming were inferred from the DNA. This sample is represented by under 350,000 clones; roughly 85% of them were singletons. More than 6% of the sample rests with the top ten.

Whole blood was collected in K2EDTA tubes by collaborating institutions according to the institutions' own protocols. For TCRbeta analysis, collaborators shipped samples as frozen whole blood, isolated PBMCs, or DNA extracted from either of those sample types. From the germline V gene (reference sequence), CDR1 is SGHNT and CDR2 is YYREEE. Compared with germline, V lacks 2 bases and J lacks 1 base; bases without a gene match: 5. The CDR3 has 15 amino acids, counting the end cysteine and phenylalanine. CDR3 DNA is the only sequence kept; it has 45 bases, read in frame from the first base. Sequenced sample: peripheral blood. The TCR comes from a human donor in a cohort sampled during active COVID-19. Recombination joined TRBV5-4 with TRBJ1-1; TRBD1 fits 7 bases in the junction. The DNA sequence follows: TGTGCCAGCAGCTTACAGGGGAGAGCGAACACTGAAGCTTTCTTT. Translation gives CASSLQGRANTEAFF.